The entry that follows covers one TCR beta chain sequence. This sample stems from a study of shared clonotypes between healthy human individuals. TCRdb's copy holds only in-frame clones and misses some; the assay was immunoSEQ multiplex PCR. The data contain approximately 1.9 million clones, 85% to 95% of them singletons. Selected positively for CCR7 and CD45RO-negative, naive CD8 cells excluded terminally differentiated effector memory CD45RA+ cells. Sequenced: naive CD8+ T cells from PBMCs. The sequence came from a man aged 18-30 years in good health. Some clones in this sample may be carry-over from other donors' samples.

The CDR3 here is CASSPRTSGRDTGELFF. CDR3 DNA sequence: TGTGCCAGCAGCCCCAGGACTAGCGGGAGGGACACCGGGGAGCTGTTTTTT. The chain joins TRBV7-9 to TRBJ2-2; 15 nucleotides line up with TRBD2. Germline assignment: CDR1 SEHNR and CDR2 FQNEAQ (reference sequence). The J segment lost 3 bases and the V segment lost 5 bases, leaving 4 bases of the junction unmatched. The CDR3 consists of 17 residues. Variable domain in full (rest from reference TRBV7-9 and TRBJ2-2): DTGVSQNPRHKITKRGQNVTFRCDPISEHNRLYWYRQTLGQGPEFLTYFQNEAQLEKSRLLSDRFSAERPKGSFSTLEIQRTEQGDSAMYLCASSPRTSGRDTGELFFGEGSRLTVL.